This T cell receptor beta chain was sequenced in a study of T cells in tuberculosis. Study context: This South African cohort compared adolescents with or without latent tuberculosis against adults with active tuberculosis.

The CDR3 covers 12 residues. Germline CDR1 SGHNT, CDR2 YYREEE (reference sequence). V lost 4 bases and J 4 bases, leaving 8 bases between the germline ends. At study entry, adolescents had tuberculin skin tests and IGRA screening. Generated by immunoSEQ multiplex PCR, the TCRdb table keeps only in-frame clones and is missing some. This table has approximately 35,000 clones, about 95% appearing once. Study-wide findings and caveats: GMM-specific TCRs were nearer to active tuberculosis alpha repertoires, suggesting expansion.

This clone was found once. Its antigen is currently unknown. The chain recombines TRBV5-4 with TRBJ1-2; D ambiguous. This TCR derives from a donor between 10 and 35 years old with latent tuberculosis or without tuberculosis infection. Sequencing input: PBMCs. CDR3 coding DNA: TGTGCCAGCAGCGGCGGTAGCTATGGCTACACCTTC. Protein: CASSGGSYGYTF.